Listed here are 8 T cell receptor beta chains from one sample, sequenced in a study of T-cell reconstitution after alpha-beta-depleted transplantation in children. A library of TCRbeta sequences, prepared with unique molecular identifiers, was generated. TCRdb fed the PCR reads into MiXCR, producing one record per CDR3 protein. The sample yields roughly 590,000 distinct CDR3 sequences, around a sixth seen once. Sequenced material: PBMCs from the stem cell graft donor, taken from the stem cell graft. These TCRs come from a human donor who donated a stem cell graft to a child with acute myeloid leukemia.

This clonotype was seen ten or more times. The CDR3 DNA reads as TGCAGTGCTAGAGACGACAGTTCCAAAAACATTCAGTACTTC. It encodes CSARDDSSKNIQYF. This chain joins TRBV20-1 and TRBJ2-4, with a possible D match to TRBD1 (5 bases). The CDR3 length is 14 residues. Per germline, CDR1 DFQATT and CDR2 SNEGSKA (reference sequence). V was pared by 0 bases and J by 2 bases, with 8 bases between.

Ten or more counts support this clonotype. This chain joins TRBV12-3 or TRBV12-4 and TRBJ2-5; D gene uncertain. The V end was cut by 6 bases, the J end by 2 bases, with 10 bases between. The CDR3 loop spans 13 amino acids. CDR3 in amino acids: CASSPQLQETQYF. CDR3 bases: TGTGCCAGCAGCCCACAGTTACAAGAGACCCAGTACTTC.

The V call is TRBV5-1, the J call TRBJ1-5; D is possibly TRBD1 (6 bases). The CDR3 has 16 residues. V was trimmed by 4 bases and J by 0 bases, leaving 14 bases between them. Germline V gene sequence: CDR1 SGHRS, CDR2 YFSETQ. CDR3 in amino acids: CASSPGQPNSNQPQHF. In DNA, the CDR3 is TGCGCCAGCAGCCCAGGACAGCCCAATAGCAATCAGCCCCAGCATTTT.

Many counts were recorded for this clonotype. J is TRBJ1-1 and V is TRBV5-1; tentative D call: TRBD1 (5 bases). The CDR3 contains 15 residues. V lost 4 bases, J lost 1 base, and 14 bases lay in between. Per germline, CDR1 SGHRS and CDR2 YFSETQ. The CDR3 nucleotides are TGCGCCAGCAGCCAGTTTGGGACGGGGAACACTGAAGCTTTCTTT. Its translation: CASSQFGTGNTEAFF.

DNA for the CDR3: TGTGCCAGCAGCCCCGTAAGGGGGACAGATACGCAGTATTTT. Translating gives CASSPVRGTDTQYF. This chain uses TRBV7-9 with TRBJ2-3, with D tentatively TRBD1 (6 bases). CDR3 length: 14 amino acids. Trimming left V 5 bases short and J 3 bases short, with 12 bases between. CDR1 and CDR2 (germline): SEHNR, FQNEAQ (reference sequence).

This clonotype turned up a few times. The rearrangement joins TRBV5-1 to TRBJ1-2; TRBD1 matches 9 bases. Germline CDR1 is SGHRS and CDR2 is YFSETQ. The junction had 7 bases not matched to a gene; V was cut back by 0 bases and J by 4 bases. The CDR3 loop spans 16 amino acids. CDR3 loop: CASSLAEVGQGYGYTF. The CDR3 DNA reads as TGCGCCAGCAGCTTGGCGGAGGTGGGACAGGGCTATGGCTACACCTTC.

At least ten counts were recorded for this clonotype. The genes are TRBV20-1 and TRBJ2-7, with TRBD2 as a possible D gene (5 bases). CDR3 length: 14 residues. In germline, CDR1 is DFQATT, CDR2 SNEGSKA (reference sequence). The V gene lost 5 bases and the J gene lost 3 bases, with 17 bases spanning the gap. CDR3 protein: CSAGSSGRGYEQYF. CDR3 DNA: TGCAGTGCTGGAAGCAGCGGACGGGGCTACGAGCAGTACTTC.

This clonotype was counted only a few times. The chain carries TRBV7-2 and TRBJ1-2; D gene uncertain. Germline loops: CDR1 SGHTA, CDR2 FQGNSA. V lost 3 bases to trimming and J lost 2 bases, with 10 bases between them. CDR3 length equals 14 residues. For the CDR3, the DNA is TGTGCCAGCAGCTTCAACAGCTTAAACTATGGCTACACCTTC. It codes for CASSFNSLNYGYTF.